The 21 T cell receptor beta chains in this list originate from one sample, sequenced in a study of blood T cells in healthy people across ages. The second PCR ran about 6 to 12 cycles with a sample-barcoded 5' primer and J-beta primers. MiXCR was run by TCRdb on the 5' RACE reads, yielding one entry per CDR3 protein. The table has hundreds of thousands of distinct CDR3 sequences, roughly half seen once; the top ten hold roughly 12%. The specimen was blood. The receptor source for this set is a woman older than 75 in good health.

This chain joins TRBV7-2 and TRBJ2-4; 9 bases are shared with TRBD2. The end of the DNA aligns better with TRBJ2-7, so the J call may be wrong. This CDR3 has 15 residues. Per germline, CDR1 SGHTA and CDR2 FQGNSA. The CDR3 sequence is CASSLVGLAPDEQYF. The CDR3 DNA sequence: TGTGCCAGCAGCTTAGTAGGACTAGCGCCCGACGAGCAGTACTTC.

This clonotype has a handful of counts. The chain employs TRBV13 and TRBJ2-5; D remains ambiguous. The germline CDR1 and CDR2 sequences are PRHDT and FYEKMQ (reference sequence). This CDR3 contains 15 residues. V was cut by 3 bases and J by 4 bases, with 15 bases left in between. CDR3 region: CASSFGSRVGETQYF. CDR3 bases: TGTGCCAGCAGCTTTGGGTCAAGGGTAGGAGAGACCCAGTACTTC.

This chain links TRBV5-1 with TRBJ2-5, with TRBD1 identical over 8 bases. The germline V gene has CDR1 SGHRS and CDR2 YFSETQ. The CDR3 is 15 amino acids. V lost 7 bases and J lost 2; bases outside the gene matches: 10. For the CDR3, the DNA is TGCGCCAGCGGTGAAGGGACAGGCCCGCAAGAGACCCAGTACTTC. This translates into CASGEGTGPQETQYF.

In its sample, this clonotype was seen a few times. The chain recombines TRBV5-6 with TRBJ2-5; D is possibly TRBD1 (6 bases). Per the germline V gene, CDR1 is SGHDT and CDR2 is YYEEEE. The CDR3 runs to 17 residues. Trimming left V 2 bases short and J 3 bases short, with 20 bases between. This CDR3 is CASSLLGGRQRKETQYF. The DNA of the CDR3 is TGTGCCAGCAGCTTACTTGGGGGCCGGCAAAGAAAAGAGACCCAGTACTTC.

The rearrangement uses TRBV27 and TRBJ2-1; D may be TRBD1 (6 bases). The CDR3 has 16 amino acids. Looked up from germline, CDR1 is MNHEY and CDR2 is SMNVEV (reference sequence). Trimming removed 3 bases from V and 1 base from J, with 13 bases in between. The CDR3 sequence: CASSLTGTWSYNEQFF. CDR3 coding DNA: TGTGCCAGCAGTTTGACCGGGACATGGTCCTACAATGAGCAGTTCTTC.

This clonotype was counted many times. The V gene is TRBV12-3 or TRBV12-4, the J gene TRBJ1-6; D is possibly TRBD1 (6 bases). This CDR3 spans 15 amino acids. Trimming removed 6 bases from V and 5 bases from J, with 14 bases in between. Written as DNA, the CDR3 is TGTGCCAGCAGCCGACAGCGGGGGCATAATTCACCCCTCCACTTT. It yields the protein CASSRQRGHNSPLHF.

V is TRBV29-1 and J is TRBJ1-2, with 7 bases that match TRBD1. The V and J ends lost 3 bases and 6 bases, in that order; junction bases with no gene match: 13. There are 15 residues in the CDR3. The germline gives CDR1 SQVTM, CDR2 ANQGSEA. The CDR3: CSVDFAGQAEDGYTF. CDR3 coding DNA: TGCAGCGTTGACTTCGCTGGACAGGCGGAAGATGGCTACACCTTC. Variable domain in full (rest from reference TRBV29-1 and TRBJ1-2): SAVISQKPSRDICQRGTSLTIQCQVDSQVTMMFWYRQQPGQSLTLIATANQGSEATYESGFVIDKFPISRPNLTFSTLTVSNMSPEDSSIYLCSVDFAGQAEDGYTFGSGTRLTVV.

The chain joins TRBV6-6 to TRBJ1-2, with TRBD1 as a possible D gene (6 bases). The CDR3 extends over 16 amino acids. Trimming cost V 0 bases and J 3 bases, with 14 bases left between them. The V gene's germline CDR1 is MNHNY and CDR2 SVGAGI (reference sequence). CDR3 sequence: CASSYSDAGTYYGYTF. CDR3 nucleotide sequence: TGTGCCAGCAGTTACTCTGACGCCGGGACATACTATGGCTACACCTTC.

Notes on this clonotype: This may stem from a read error, because a much larger clone lies one nucleotide away. The genes are TRBV5-1 and TRBJ2-5, with D possibly being TRBD2 (6 bases). V lost 9 bases and J lost 2, with 29 bases in between. CDR3 length: 18 amino acids. The germline V gene encodes CDR1 SGHRS and CDR2 YFSETQ. For the CDR3, the DNA is TGCGCCACCACAGTTTCCCCCACTACATCGGGAGTTCAAGAGACCCAGTACTTC. Amino acids: CATTVSPTTSGVQETQYF. Full variable domain (outside the CDR3, taken from reference TRBV5-1 and TRBJ2-5): KAGVTQTPRYLIKTRGQQVTLSCSPISGHRSVSWYQQTPGQGLQFLFEYFSETQRNKGNFPGRFSGRQFSNSRSEMNVSTLELGDSALYLCATTVSPTTSGVQETQYFGPGTRLLVL.

Points on this clonotype: Germline and junction disagree at one end, which may indicate a read error. V and J are TRBV10-3 and TRBJ2-5; 10 bases align to TRBD2. This CDR3 is built from 14 residues. The germline V gene has CDR1 ENHRY and CDR2 SYGVKD. CDR3 protein: CATSFSGGPETQYF. The CDR3 DNA sequence: TGTGCCACCAGTTTTAGCGGGGGGCCGGAGACCCAGTACTTC.

This clonotype has at least ten counts. The rearrangement links TRBV9 to TRBJ2-7; D ambiguous. Trimming stripped 0 bases from V and 3 bases from J, with 13 bases between. CDR3 length equals 15 residues. Germline CDR1 reads SGDLS; CDR2 reads YYNGEE. In DNA, the CDR3 is TGTGCCAGCAGCGTAGGTGCAGGTGGGGACTACGAGCAGTACTTC. This gives the protein CASSVGAGGDYEQYF.

This clonotype was picked up many times. V gene TRBV28 combines with J gene TRBJ2-3; D gene ambiguous. CDR1 and CDR2 (germline): MDHEN, SYDVKM. The CDR3 totals 14 residues. The germline V and J ends were trimmed by 6 bases and 1 base, with 11 bases remaining between them. Written as DNA, the CDR3 is TGTGCCAGCAGCGACCTAAGGGGCACAGATACGCAGTATTTT. As protein: CASSDLRGTDTQYF. The whole variable domain, remainder taken from reference TRBV28 and TRBJ2-3, is DVKVTQSSRYLVKRTGEKVFLECVQDMDHENMFWYRQDPGLGLRLIYFSYDVKMKEKGDIPEGYSVSREKKERFSLILESASTNQTSMYLCASSDLRGTDTQYFGPGTRLTVL.

The genes are TRBV3-1 and TRBJ1-2, with a weak D call TRBD1 (5 bases). V was clipped by 0 bases and J by 8 bases, with 19 bases between them. This CDR3 has 16 amino acids. In germline, CDR1 is LGHDT, CDR2 YNNKEL (reference sequence). CDR3 protein: CASSQEGRAAGDGYTF. The CDR3 region has the DNA TGTGCCAGCAGCCAAGAGGGGAGGGCCGCTGGGGACGGCTACACCTTC.

The CDR3 loop reads CASSDSRPPYGYTF. The CDR3 DNA follows: TGTGCCAGCAGTGACTCGAGACCCCCATATGGCTACACCTTC. V is TRBV6-4 and J is TRBJ1-2; D unresolved. Trimming shortened V by 0 bases and J by 5 bases, and 10 bases separated the two germline ends. Per the germline V gene, CDR1 is MRHNA and CDR2 is SNTAGT. This CDR3 is built from 14 residues.

The chain links TRBV20-1 to TRBJ2-5; TRBD2 aligns across 16 bases. Per germline, CDR1 DFQATT and CDR2 SNEGSKA (reference sequence). Unmatched junction bases numbered 10, after V lost 1 base and J lost 11 bases. CDR3 length: 16 amino acids. The CDR3 nucleotides read TGCAGTGCTAGAGGAAACGGGACTAGCGGGGGGGCCTTGCAGTACTTC. It codes for CSARGNGTSGGALQYF.

The rearrangement uses TRBV28 and TRBJ2-1; the D is unclear. The CDR3 extends over 10 amino acids. Germline CDR1 and CDR2: MDHEN and SYDVKM. Trimming removed 4 bases from V and 13 bases from J, with 8 bases in between. CDR3 in DNA: TGTGCCAGCAGTTCATGGCCCCAGTTCTTC. Its translation is CASSSWPQFF.

This clonotype was observed a handful of times. The chain recombines TRBV5-1 with TRBJ1-2, with a tentative D call TRBD1 (5 bases). V gave up 5 bases and J gave up 3 bases, with 17 bases separating them. The CDR3 is 15 residues long. Per the germline V gene, CDR1 is SGHRS and CDR2 is YFSETQ. The CDR3 nucleotides read TGCGCCAGCAGTATCCAGGGACCTGGTGACTATGGCTACACCTTC. Translated, it gives CASSIQGPGDYGYTF.

The chain uses TRBV4-3 and TRBJ2-3; 7 bases fit TRBD2. The CDR3 is made up of 14 amino acids. After removal of 1 base from V and 6 bases from J, the junction contained 4 bases not matched to a gene. The germline V gene encodes CDR1 LGHNA and CDR2 YSLEER. The CDR3: CASSQGATSDTQYF. CDR3 in DNA: TGCGCCAGCAGCCAAGGGGCGACTAGCGATACGCAGTATTTT.

At least ten counts were recorded for this clonotype. The chain combines TRBV28 with TRBJ2-7, with D hard to call. CDR1 is MDHEN and CDR2 is SYDVKM in the germline V gene. Trimming took 3 bases from V and 2 from J, leaving 5 bases between them. The CDR3 consists of 12 residues. CDR3 coding DNA: TGTGCCAGCAGTTTTTCGACCTACGAGCAGTACTTC. The encoded protein is CASSFSTYEQYF.

The chain employs TRBV5-1 and TRBJ2-1, with 7 nucleotides matching TRBD2. V trimming: 4 bases; J trimming: 7 bases; junction bases outside the gene matches: 8. This CDR3 has 14 residues. Germline V CDR1 and CDR2: SGHRS, YFSETQ. DNA for the CDR3: TGCGCCAGCAGCCTGGGGGGGGTAGAGAATGAGCAGTTCTTC. Protein: CASSLGGVENEQFF.

Concerning this clonotype itself: A much larger clone lies a single base off, so this may be a read error. The rearrangement joins TRBV12-3 or TRBV12-4 to TRBJ2-1; TRBD2 agrees at 8 bases. The J call may be faulty, since TRBJ2-7 better matches the DNA end. The CDR3 covers 14 residues. The CDR3 DNA reads TGTGCCAGCAAAAGCGGGAGCTCCTACAATGAGCAGTACTTC. Amino acid sequence: CASKSGSSYNEQYF.